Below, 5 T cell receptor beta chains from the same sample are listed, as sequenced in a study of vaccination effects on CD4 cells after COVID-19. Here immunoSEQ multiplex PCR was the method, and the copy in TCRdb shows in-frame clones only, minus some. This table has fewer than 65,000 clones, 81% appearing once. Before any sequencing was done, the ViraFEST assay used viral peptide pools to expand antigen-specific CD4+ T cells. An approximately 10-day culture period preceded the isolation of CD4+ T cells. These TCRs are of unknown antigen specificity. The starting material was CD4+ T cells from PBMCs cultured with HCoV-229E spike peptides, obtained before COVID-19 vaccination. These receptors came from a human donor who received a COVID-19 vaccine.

CDR3 nucleotides: TGTGCCAGCAGTATGGGGACGGGTAATAAGCAGTTCTTC. Encoded protein: CASSMGTGNKQFF. The rearrangement uses TRBV6-5 and TRBJ2-1, with D perhaps TRBD1 or TRBD2 (5 bases each). The CDR3 length is 13 residues. The germline V and J ends were trimmed by 5 bases and 11 bases, with 16 bases remaining between them. CDR1 MNHEY and CDR2 SVGAGI come from the germline V gene.

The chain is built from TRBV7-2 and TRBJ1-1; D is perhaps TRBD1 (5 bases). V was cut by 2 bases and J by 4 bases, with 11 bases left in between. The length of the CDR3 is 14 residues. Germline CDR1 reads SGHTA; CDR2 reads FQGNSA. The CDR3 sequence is CASSLRTGGTEAFF. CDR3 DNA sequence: TGTGCCAGCAGCTTAAGGACGGGGGGCACTGAAGCTTTCTTT.

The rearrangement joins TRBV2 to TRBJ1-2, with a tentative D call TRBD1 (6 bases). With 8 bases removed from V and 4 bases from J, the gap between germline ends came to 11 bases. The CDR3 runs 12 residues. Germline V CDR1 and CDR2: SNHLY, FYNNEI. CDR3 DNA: TGTGCCAGCTGGGGGGGGGCCTATGGCTACACCTTC. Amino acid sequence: CASWGGAYGYTF. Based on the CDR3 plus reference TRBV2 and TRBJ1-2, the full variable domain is EPEVTQTPSHQVTQMGQEVILRCVPISNHLYFYWYRQILGQKVEFLVSFYNNEISEKSEIFDDQFSVERPDGSNFTLKIRSTKLEDSAMYFCASWGGAYGYTFGSGTRLTVV.

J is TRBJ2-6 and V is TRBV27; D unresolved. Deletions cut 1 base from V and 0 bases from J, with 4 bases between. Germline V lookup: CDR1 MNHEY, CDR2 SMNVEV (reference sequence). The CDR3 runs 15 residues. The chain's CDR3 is CASSLYVSGANVLTF. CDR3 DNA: TGTGCCAGCAGTTTATATGTCTCTGGGGCCAACGTCCTGACTTTC.

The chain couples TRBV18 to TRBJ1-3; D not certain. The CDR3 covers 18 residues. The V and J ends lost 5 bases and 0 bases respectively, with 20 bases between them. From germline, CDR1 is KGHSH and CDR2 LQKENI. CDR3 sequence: CASSSDPLGGSSGNTIYF. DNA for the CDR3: TGTGCCAGCTCATCCGACCCTTTAGGCGGGAGCTCTGGAAACACCATATATTTT. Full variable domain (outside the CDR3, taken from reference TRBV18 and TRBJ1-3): NAGVMQNPRHLVRRRGQEARLRCSPMKGHSHVYWYRQLPEEGLKFMVYLQKENIIDESGMPKERFSAEFPKEGPSILRIQQVVRGDSAAYFCASSSDPLGGSSGNTIYFGEGSWLTVV.